These T cell receptor beta chains were read from a single sample in a study of monozygotic twins with inflammatory bowel disease. Following a re-call of the 5' RACE reads, TCRdb has one entry per CDR3 protein and lacks DNA. Recorded for this sample: around 220,000 distinct CDR3 sequences. The sequencing sample was made of blood. The receptors were sampled from a human donor with ulcerative colitis or Crohn's disease, or a healthy co-twin of an affected twin (not recorded which). The CDR3 runs from the conserved cysteine through the conserved F or W.

>TRBV7-2|16|TRBJ1-1
CASSPRQGDMNTEAFF
>TRBV7-8|14|TRBJ1-1
CASSLVDTNTEAFF
>TRBV2|15|TRBJ1-2
CASTQGRVPNYGYTF
>TRBV19|15|TRBJ2-7
CASSITGASSEEQYF
>TRBV9|14|TRBJ1-1
CASSETGGETEAFF
>TRBV28|17|TRBJ1-5
CASSLSRTGAGGQPQHF
>TRBV2|15|TRBJ1-4
CASSARGQGDEKLFF
>TRBV28|15|TRBJ2-7
CASSFPQGARYEQYF
>TRBV7-9|16|TRBJ2-7
CASSPSEAGLTYEQYF
>TRBV6-4|19|TRBJ2-1
CASTPRGAGGLPSYNEQFF
>TRBV5-1|11|TRBJ1-6
CASRPNSPLHF
>TRBV20-1|13|TRBJ1-2
CSATMTTSYGYTF
>TRBV7-9|14|TRBJ2-7
CASSFGTVAYEQYF
>TRBV3-1|15|TRBJ2-3
CASSHPRGGPDTQYF
>TRBV5-6|16|TRBJ1-1
CASSLGTGMMNTEAFF
>TRBV3-1|15|TRBJ2-3
CASSQGGIGTDTQYF
>TRBV6-1|14|TRBJ2-3
CASSEVSYADTQYF
>TRBV7-9|16|TRBJ2-1
CASSFAGTGGNNEQFF
>TRBV12-3/TRBV12-4|14|TRBJ1-5
CASSFGDSHGPQHF
>TRBV12-3/TRBV12-4|14|TRBJ1-2
CASSPIQVSGGYTF
>TRBV29-1|12|TRBJ2-7
CSVQTSAYEQYF
>TRBV12-5|16|TRBJ2-1
CASGPASRDRNNEQFF
>TRBV12-3/TRBV12-4|13|TRBJ1-5
CATRTGFDQPQHF
>TRBV3-1|16|TRBJ2-1
CASSQVTGTGSNEQFF
>TRBV5-1|15|TRBJ1-3
CASRQSGSSGNTIYF
>TRBV20-1|14|TRBJ2-1
CSAEPSPYYREQFF
>TRBV20-1|15|TRBJ2-7
CSAFPRRTRPFEQYF
>TRBV24-1|12|TRBJ2-7
CATWDKTYEQYF
>TRBV9|16|TRBJ2-5
CASSGAWDSESETQYF
>TRBV5-1|17|TRBJ2-1
CASSLAPSRGGANEQFF
>TRBV12-3/TRBV12-4|15|TRBJ1-1
CASTWAGATNTEAFF
>TRBV7-8|14|TRBJ2-1
CASSLGQHHNEQFF
>TRBV12-3/TRBV12-4|15|TRBJ2-2
CASSDRTGVTGELFF
>TRBV6-2/TRBV6-3|15|TRBJ2-1
CASSYQSGLYNEQFF
>TRBV6-2/TRBV6-3|17|TRBJ2-7
CASSLLVASGRSGEQYF
>TRBV11-1|18|TRBJ2-3
CASSLERASGRLADTQYF
>TRBV5-1|12|TRBJ1-2
CASSSRLGGYTF
>TRBV4-2|15|TRBJ1-2
CASSQDPQGGYGYTF
>TRBV7-6|14|TRBJ2-3
CASIARSRSDTQYF
>TRBV12-3/TRBV12-4|13|TRBJ2-5
CASCLGSQETQYF
>TRBV28|13|TRBJ2-3
CASRQDKSDTQYF
>TRBV7-2|16|TRBJ1-5
CASSLGSDYSNQPQHF
>TRBV11-2|18|TRBJ2-1
CASTTRPLDPGLDRSSFF
>TRBV7-8|12|TRBJ2-1
CASSLDGTIELF
>TRBV3-1|11|TRBJ2-7
CASSQRLEQYF
>TRBV7-9|14|TRBJ2-1
CASSLSPSYNEQFF
>TRBV5-1|14|TRBJ1-1
CASSLGIRNTEAFF
>TRBV7-8|13|TRBJ1-1
CASTPTVNTEAFF
>TRBV5-6|15|TRBJ2-7
CASSQRIPSGYEQYF
>TRBV20-1|12|TRBJ1-1
CSAEGRKIEAFF